This TCR beta chain appears in the sequencing data of a study of cytomegalovirus exposure and HLA in healthy donors. Study outcomes and limitations: In most subjects, TCR beta sequences reportedly gave accurate predictions of HLA-A and HLA-B alleles. Researchers counted around 180 TCR beta chains as cytomegalovirus-associated.

CDR3 size: 14 residues. The germline V gene encodes CDR1 MDHEN and CDR2 SYDVKM. Trimming removed 8 bases from V and 2 bases from J; junction bases left unmatched: 8. PCR used 60 Vbeta primers and 13 Jbeta primers. Libraries were prepared by immunoSEQ multiplex PCR; TCRdb keeps only in-frame clonotypes and omits some of them. This sample has about 180,000 clones, with roughly 80% found just once. The table lists this clone with a count of one. As yet, its antigen is unknown. The donors were healthy bone marrow donors. The genes are TRBV28 and TRBJ2-7; 8 nucleotides match TRBD1. Material: PBMCs. The sequence came from a male donor in good health and CMV-seronegative. The CDR3 DNA follows: TGTGCCAGCGTTACTGGGACAGGTGCCTACGAGCAGTACTTC. This sequence encodes CASVTGTGAYEQYF. Variable domain in full (rest from reference TRBV28 and TRBJ2-7): DVKVTQSSRYLVKRTGEKVFLECVQDMDHENMFWYRQDPGLGLRLIYFSYDVKMKEKGDIPEGYSVSREKKERFSLILESASTNQTSMYLCASVTGTGAYEQYFGPGTRLTVT.